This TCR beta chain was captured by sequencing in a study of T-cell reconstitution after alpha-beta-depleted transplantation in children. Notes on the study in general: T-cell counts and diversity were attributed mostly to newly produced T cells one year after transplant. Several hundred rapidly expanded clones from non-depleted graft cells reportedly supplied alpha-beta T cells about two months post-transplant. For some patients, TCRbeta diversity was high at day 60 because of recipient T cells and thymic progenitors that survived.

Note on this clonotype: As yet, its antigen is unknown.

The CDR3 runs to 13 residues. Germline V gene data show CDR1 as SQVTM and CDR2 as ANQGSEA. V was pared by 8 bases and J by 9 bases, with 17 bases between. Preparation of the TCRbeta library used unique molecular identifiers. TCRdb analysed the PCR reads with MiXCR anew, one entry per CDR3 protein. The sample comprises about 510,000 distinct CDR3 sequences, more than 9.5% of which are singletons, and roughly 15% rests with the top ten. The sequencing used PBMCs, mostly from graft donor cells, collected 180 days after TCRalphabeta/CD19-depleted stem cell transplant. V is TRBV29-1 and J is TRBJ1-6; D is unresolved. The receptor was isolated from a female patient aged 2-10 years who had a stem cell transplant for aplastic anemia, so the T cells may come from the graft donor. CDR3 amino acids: CSSREGPGSPLHF. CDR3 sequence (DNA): TGCAGCTCCCGGGAAGGGCCGGGTTCACCCCTCCACTTT.